Each of the 26 T cell receptor beta chains below was sequenced from the same sample in a study of OX40 agonist ivuxolimab in advanced cancers. Method: immunoSEQ multiplex PCR; TCRdb's copy keeps in-frame clones and lacks some. The sample holds some 87,000 clones, 90% seen once. The sequenced sample was CD4+ or CD8+ T cells sorted from blood, obtained in a trial of the OX40 agonist ivuxolimab. All receptors derive from an adult with an advanced solid tumor such as melanoma, head and neck, liver or kidney cancer.

This clone was detected only once. The genes are TRBV28 and TRBJ2-1; possible D gene TRBD2, 6 bases. Between the trimmed V and J ends, which lost 3 bases and 2 bases, there was a span of 17 bases. This CDR3 contains 17 residues. Per germline, CDR1 MDHEN and CDR2 SYDVKM. CDR3 DNA: TGTGCCAGCAGTTTGGCGGGGCCCCTGTTCCCCTACAATGAGCAGTTCTTC. It encodes CASSLAGPLFPYNEQFF.

The J gene is TRBJ2-2, the V gene TRBV19; 10 bases map to TRBD1. Germline V gene sequence: CDR1 LNHDA, CDR2 SQIVND (reference sequence). Trimming removed 6 bases from V and 6 bases from J; junction bases left unmatched: 4. The CDR3 loop spans 14 amino acids. CDR3 coding DNA: TGTGCCAGTAGAGGGACAGGGGAAGCCGGGGAGCTGTTTTTT. Its translation: CASRGTGEAGELFF.

The rearrangement joins TRBV6-5 to TRBJ2-7; D uncertain. CDR3 length equals 16 residues. CDR1 and CDR2 (germline): MNHEY, SVGAGI. The germline V and J ends were trimmed by 0 bases and 3 bases, with 15 bases remaining between them. The CDR3 DNA sequence: TGTGCCAGCAGTTACTCTCGAGAGGTTGTAGACTACGAGCAGTACTTC. Its translation is CASSYSREVVDYEQYF.

The chain joins TRBV9 to TRBJ1-1; D is unclear. The CDR3 is 11 residues long. The germline V gene has CDR1 SGDLS and CDR2 YYNGEE. With 4 bases removed from V and 5 bases from J, the gap between germline ends came to 6 bases. CDR3 protein: CASSPRTEAFF. In DNA, the CDR3 is TGTGCCAGCAGCCCCCGTACTGAAGCTTTCTTT. Drawing the rest from reference TRBV9 and TRBJ1-1, the complete variable domain is DSGVTQTPKHLITATGQRVTLRCSPRSGDLSVYWYQQSLDQGLQFLIQYYNGEERAKGNILERFSAQQFPDLHSELNLSSLELGDSALYFCASSPRTEAFFGQGTRLTVV.

The chain has TRBV29-1 and TRBJ1-4; D unresolved. This CDR3 has 15 residues. Trimming left V 6 bases short and J 4 bases short, with 18 bases between. Looked up from germline, CDR1 is SQVTM and CDR2 is ANQGSEA. This chain's CDR3 is CSVTGIKENNEKLFF. Written as DNA, the CDR3 is TGCAGCGTCACGGGGATCAAAGAGAATAATGAAAAACTGTTTTTT.

V is TRBV6-4 and J is TRBJ2-3; TRBD2 agrees at 9 bases. J gave up 6 bases and V 3 bases, and 7 bases lay outside the gene matches. Germline loops: CDR1 MRHNA, CDR2 SNTAGT. This CDR3 has 15 amino acids. The CDR3, as DNA: TGTGCCAGCAGTGAACGGAGTAGCGGGAGTGATACGCAGTATTTT. The encoded protein is CASSERSSGSDTQYF.

The rearrangement joins TRBV5-1 to TRBJ1-6; D not resolved. The CDR3 spans 14 residues. The germline gives CDR1 SGHRS, CDR2 YFSETQ. Trimming took 2 bases from V and 7 from J, leaving 10 bases between them. CDR3 region: CASSLDPRNSPLHF. The CDR3 DNA sequence: TGCGCCAGCAGCTTAGATCCTAGGAATTCACCCCTCCACTTT.

This clone has just one count. The rearrangement links TRBV18 to TRBJ2-3; D call uncertain. V was shortened by 0 bases and J by 6 bases, with 16 bases between the two germline ends. The CDR3 has 16 amino acids. Germline V CDR1 and CDR2: KGHSH, LQKENI. CDR3 coding DNA: TGTGCCAGCTCACCACCCAGCGAGAGGCCCAAGGATACGCAGTATTTT. This encodes CASSPPSERPKDTQYF. The entire variable domain, with the rest obtained from reference TRBV18 and TRBJ2-3, is as follows: NAGVMQNPRHLVRRRGQEARLRCSPMKGHSHVYWYRQLPEEGLKFMVYLQKENIIDESGMPKERFSAEFPKEGPSILRIQQVVRGDSAAYFCASSPPSERPKDTQYFGPGTRLTVL.

The J gene is TRBJ2-3, the V gene TRBV15, with 7 nucleotides matching TRBD2. Looked up from germline, CDR1 is LNHNV and CDR2 is YYDKDF (reference sequence). The CDR3 is 18 amino acids. Trimming cost V 5 bases and J 3 bases; bases outside gene matches: 17. The CDR3 protein is CATSWRVGFLADTDTQYF. In nucleotides, the CDR3 is TGTGCCACCAGCTGGCGAGTGGGGTTCCTAGCGGATACAGATACGCAGTATTTT. Filled out from reference TRBV15 and TRBJ2-3, the complete variable domain reads DAMVIQNPRYQVTQFGKPVTLSCSQTLNHNVMYWYQQKSSQAPKLLFHYYDKDFNNEADTPDNFQSRRPNTSFCFLDIRSPGLGDTAMYLCATSWRVGFLADTDTQYFGPGTRLTVL.

The chain links TRBV6-1 to TRBJ2-3; D is possibly TRBD1 (5 bases). From germline, CDR1 is MNHNS and CDR2 SASEGT. The CDR3 length is 15 residues. Trimming took off 2 bases at V and 3 bases at J, with 12 bases between the two ends. CDR3 region: CASSEQGNPTDTQYF. The DNA for the CDR3 is TGTGCCAGCAGTGAACAGGGAAATCCAACAGATACGCAGTATTTT.

The V call is TRBV9, the J call TRBJ1-1; D may be TRBD1 (5 bases). CDR1 is SGDLS and CDR2 is YYNGEE in the germline V gene. V gave up 4 bases and J gave up 0 bases, with 16 bases separating them. This CDR3 has 16 residues. The CDR3 sequence: CASSRRPGGVNTEAFF. CDR3 DNA: TGTGCCAGCAGCCGCCGACCCGGGGGGGTGAACACTGAAGCTTTCTTT.

The chain combines TRBV5-1 with TRBJ2-1; 7 positions agree with TRBD1. This CDR3 has 14 amino acids. V trimming: 0 bases; J trimming: 8 bases; junction bases outside the gene matches: 5. Germline CDR1 reads SGHRS; CDR2 reads YFSETQ. The CDR3 protein is CASSLGTGSYEQFF. The CDR3 region has the DNA TGCGCCAGCAGCTTGGGGACAGGCTCCTATGAGCAGTTCTTC.

The chain links TRBV7-8 to TRBJ2-7; perhaps TRBD2 as D (7 bases). This CDR3 spans 16 amino acids. V was pared by 1 base and J by 4 bases, with 17 bases between. CDR1 and CDR2 (germline): SGHVS, FQNEAQ. The CDR3 loop reads CASSLGGGGVGYEQYF. The CDR3 DNA is TGTGCCAGCAGCTTAGGAGGGGGGGGTGTAGGGTACGAGCAGTACTTC.

The chain recombines TRBV14 with TRBJ1-1, with unresolved D. The CDR3 is made up of 14 amino acids. Germline CDR1 and CDR2: SGHDN and FVKESK. Trimming removed 0 bases at V and 6 bases at J, with 11 bases between. The CDR3 DNA follows: TGTGCCAGCAGCCAAGATCTCTACGGGGCTGAAGCTTTCTTT. Translation gives CASSQDLYGAEAFF.

This chain joins TRBV25-1 and TRBJ1-6, with 8 bases matching TRBD1. Looked up from germline, CDR1 is MGHDK and CDR2 is SYGVNS. This CDR3 region has 18 residues. The trim removed 6 bases at V and 0 bases at J, leaving 10 bases unmatched. CDR3 DNA sequence: TGTGCCAGCAGCTCTCGGACAGGGAAGGGCTCCTATAATTCACCCCTCCACTTT. Protein: CASSSRTGKGSYNSPLHF.

The V call is TRBV6-5, the J call TRBJ1-1; 8 bases are shared with TRBD1. The V gene's germline CDR1 is MNHEY and CDR2 SVGAGI. The V and J ends lost 6 bases and 2 bases, in that order; junction bases with no gene match: 8. The CDR3 contains 15 residues. The CDR3 loop reads CASSPQTGANTEAFF. The CDR3 nucleotides are TGTGCCAGCAGCCCTCAGACAGGGGCCAACACTGAAGCTTTCTTT.

This rearrangement joins TRBV29-1 to TRBJ2-3; possibly TRBD2 for D (5 bases). This CDR3 region has 13 residues. CDR1 SQVTM and CDR2 ANQGSEA come from the germline V gene. Trimming stripped 6 bases from V and 6 bases from J, with 16 bases between. The CDR3 reads CSVLVGGRDTQYF. The CDR3 nucleotides are TGCAGCGTCTTGGTAGGAGGTCGGGATACGCAGTATTTT.

V gene TRBV29-1 combines with J gene TRBJ1-2; maybe TRBD1 (5 bases). The length of the CDR3 is 11 residues. The germline CDR1 and CDR2 sequences are SQVTM and ANQGSEA. V gave up 5 bases and J gave up 14 bases, with 18 bases separating them. This chain's CDR3 is CSVWNGHADTF. CDR3 bases: TGCAGCGTTTGGAATGGACACGCTGATACCTTC. Complete variable domain (other parts from reference TRBV29-1 and TRBJ1-2): SAVISQKPSRDICQRGTSLTIQCQVDSQVTMMFWYRQQPGQSLTLIATANQGSEATYESGFVIDKFPISRPNLTFSTLTVSNMSPEDSSIYLCSVWNGHADTFGSGTRLTVV.

The chain couples TRBV2 to TRBJ2-3; 9 positions match TRBD2. Looked up from germline, CDR1 is SNHLY and CDR2 is FYNNEI. Trimming at V came to 6 bases and at J to 3 bases, leaving 7 bases not matched to a gene. This CDR3 contains 15 residues. CDR3 region: CASSKVAGATDTQYF. The CDR3 nucleotides are TGTGCCAGCAGCAAGGTAGCGGGAGCAACAGATACGCAGTATTTT.

Comment on this clone: At one boundary the junction diverges from the germline segment, which might be a read error. CDR3 in amino acids: CASSLGRGARGF. DNA of the CDR3: TGCGCCAGCAGCTTGGGGCGGGGGGCGCGTGGCTTC. V is TRBV5-1 and J is TRBJ2-7; 8 nucleotides align to TRBD2. This CDR3 has 12 amino acids. CDR1 is SGHRS and CDR2 is YFSETQ in the germline V gene.

The chain has TRBV28 and TRBJ1-2, with D perhaps TRBD1 (5 bases). The CDR3 covers 11 residues. Germline CDR1 and CDR2: MDHEN and SYDVKM. V dropped 8 bases and J dropped 5 bases, with 9 bases sitting between them. This CDR3 reads CASAGIYGYTF. The CDR3 nucleotides are TGTGCCAGCGCAGGGATATATGGCTACACCTTC.

The chain joins TRBV27 to TRBJ1-5; D unclear. V shed 2 bases and J shed 6 bases, with 8 bases lying between them. The CDR3 totals 13 residues. From germline, CDR1 is MNHEY and CDR2 SMNVEV (reference sequence). As DNA, the CDR3 is TGTGCCAGCAGTTTAAGGGTATTTCAGCCCCAGCATTTT. Amino acid sequence: CASSLRVFQPQHF.

The chain has TRBV5-1 and TRBJ2-7; 9 nucleotides line up with TRBD1. The CDR3 runs to 14 residues. Germline V gene sequence: CDR1 SGHRS, CDR2 YFSETQ. With V trimmed by 4 bases and J by 6 bases, 8 bases remained unmatched. The CDR3, as DNA: TGCGCCAGCAGCCCTCCGGGACAGGGTATCGAGCAGTACTTC. Protein sequence: CASSPPGQGIEQYF.

This chain connects TRBV6-1 to TRBJ2-1; D is undetermined. CDR3 length: 13 residues. Germline V CDR1 and CDR2: MNHNS, SASEGT. Trimming removed 4 bases at V and 5 bases at J, with 9 bases between. The CDR3 DNA follows: TGTGCCAGCAGTGTTTCCCAAGACAATGAGCAGTTCTTC. Encoded protein: CASSVSQDNEQFF.

Of note for this clone: Additional DNA sequences in this sample encode the identical CDR3. V and J are TRBV4-2 and TRBJ1-1; perhaps TRBD1 as D (6 bases). Trimming left V 1 base short and J 3 bases short, with 15 bases between. This CDR3 is built from 16 residues. Germline V lookup: CDR1 LGHNA, CDR2 YNFKEQ. The CDR3 coding sequence is TGTGCCAGCAGCCAAGGTCGGCGAAACAGGGACACTGAAGCTTTCTTT. Amino acids: CASSQGRRNRDTEAFF.

The rearrangement joins TRBV28 to TRBJ2-7, with 7 bases identical to TRBD2. The CDR3 contains 14 residues. With 6 bases clipped from V and 2 bases from J, the junction kept 7 bases outside the gene matches. In germline, CDR1 is MDHEN, CDR2 SYDVKM. The CDR3 coding sequence is TGTGCCAGCAGGGGGGGGACGGAAGCCTACGAGCAGTACTTC. It encodes CASRGGTEAYEQYF.